Listed here are 5 T cell receptor beta chains from one sample, sequenced in a study of OX40 agonist ivuxolimab in advanced cancers. TCRdb's table, derived via immunoSEQ multiplex PCR, lists solely in-frame clones and lacks some. The sample includes tens of thousands of clones, 85% to 90% seen only once; the top ten take 1.5% to 2%. The material was CD4+ or CD8+ T cells sorted from blood, obtained in a trial of the OX40 agonist ivuxolimab. These receptors came from an adult with an advanced solid tumor such as melanoma, head and neck, liver or kidney cancer.

This clone was detected a few times. V is TRBV5-1 and J is TRBJ2-3, with D possibly matching TRBD2 (5 bases). CDR3 length: 13 amino acids. Deletions cut 3 bases from V and 2 bases from J, with 7 bases between. CDR1 is SGHRS and CDR2 is YFSETQ in the germline V gene. This CDR3 reads CASSWEFTDTQYF. The CDR3 DNA reads TGCGCCAGCAGCTGGGAGTTCACAGATACGCAGTATTTT.

This rearrangement joins TRBV5-1 to TRBJ2-7; the match to TRBD1 covers 7 bases. This CDR3 is built from 16 residues. In germline, CDR1 is SGHRS, CDR2 YFSETQ. V lost 3 bases, J lost 0 bases, and 9 bases stayed unmatched. The CDR3, as DNA: TGCGCCAGCAGCTCGCTCGGACAGGAGAGCTCCTACGAGCAGTACTTC. It is translated as CASSSLGQESSYEQYF.

This clone was counted between two and nine times. The chain joins TRBV25-1 to TRBJ1-1; D call uncertain. Germline V CDR1 and CDR2: MGHDK, SYGVNS. The CDR3 is made up of 12 amino acids. Trimming took 5 bases from V and 9 from J, leaving 13 bases between them. CDR3 sequence reads: CASSSSWPQAFF. In nucleotides, the CDR3 is TGTGCCAGCAGTTCCTCTTGGCCTCAAGCTTTCTTT.

V and J are TRBV18 and TRBJ1-1; 9 nucleotides line up with TRBD1. The CDR3 has 12 residues. After removal of 8 bases from V and 6 bases from J, the junction contained 4 bases not matched to a gene. Germline CDR1 reads KGHSH; CDR2 reads LQKENI. The CDR3 nucleotides are TGTGCCAGCCAAAGACAGGGGGCTGAAGCTTTCTTT. Translating gives CASQRQGAEAFF.

The chain joins TRBV7-2 to TRBJ2-3, with 7 bases matching TRBD2. Per germline, CDR1 SGHTA and CDR2 FQGNSA. This CDR3 is 14 amino acids long. Germline trimming cut 2 bases from V and 1 base from J; bases unmatched to any gene: 0. The CDR3 reads CASSLTSGTDTQYF. In DNA, the CDR3 is TGTGCCAGCAGCTTAACTAGCGGCACAGATACGCAGTATTTT.